Shown below are 27 T cell receptor beta chains from a single sample sequenced in a study of tumour-infiltrating T cells in Burkitt lymphoma. Sequencing used immunoSEQ multiplex PCR; TCRdb keeps in-frame clones, though not all of them. The sample has tens of thousands of clones, around 30% seen once; the top ten hold approximately 2.6%. What was sequenced was tumor tissue. The receptors stem from a human donor with Burkitt lymphoma.

In this sample, this clone turned up a few times. This rearrangement joins TRBV6-5 to TRBJ2-1; D remains unclear. From germline, CDR1 is MNHEY and CDR2 SVGAGI. The V gene lost 0 bases and the J gene lost 2 bases, with 11 bases spanning the gap. The CDR3 has 16 residues. The CDR3: CASSYSTVAAYNEQFF. The CDR3 DNA sequence: TGTGCCAGCAGTTACTCGACGGTGGCGGCCTACAATGAGCAGTTCTTC.

V and J are TRBV30 and TRBJ1-2, with a possible D match to TRBD1 (6 bases). V lost 5 bases to trimming and J lost 8 bases, with 21 bases between them. CDR3 length equals 14 residues. The germline V gene encodes CDR1 GTSNPN and CDR2 SVGIG (reference sequence). The chain's CDR3 is CAWAEQGPVGGYTF. The CDR3, as DNA: TGTGCCTGGGCAGAACAGGGTCCCGTGGGAGGCTACACCTTC. Full variable domain (outside the CDR3, taken from reference TRBV30 and TRBJ1-2): SQTIHQWPATLVQPVGSPLSLECTVEGTSNPNLYWYRQAAGRGLQLLFYSVGIGQISSEVPQNLSASRPQDRQFILSSKKLLLSDSGFYLCAWAEQGPVGGYTFGSGTRLTVV.

This clone has a handful of counts. This sequence joins TRBV7-6 and TRBJ2-2, with 7 bases matching TRBD1. The CDR3 sequence is 16 residues long. Losses at the gene ends were 4 bases for V and 4 bases for J; bases not matched to a gene: 9. The germline gives CDR1 SGHVS, CDR2 FNYEAQ. For the CDR3, the DNA is TGTGCCAGCAGCTCCTCCGGGACAGACCTCACCGGGGAGCTGTTTTTT. This encodes CASSSSGTDLTGELFF.

This clone was detected once. The chain employs TRBV19 and TRBJ1-2; possible D gene TRBD1, 5 bases. V was trimmed by 6 bases and J by 8 bases, leaving 19 bases between them. This CDR3 spans 14 amino acids. From germline, CDR1 is LNHDA and CDR2 SQIVND (reference sequence). Here the CDR3 DNA reads TGTGCCAGTAGCGCCAATTGGGGCCGGCGAGGCTACACCTTC. This translates into CASSANWGRRGYTF.

The V and J genes are TRBV6-1 and TRBJ2-6, with D perhaps TRBD1 (6 bases). The CDR3 contains 15 residues. The germline gives CDR1 MNHNS, CDR2 SASEGT. V dropped 0 bases and J dropped 6 bases, with 9 bases sitting between them. CDR3 in DNA: TGTGCCAGCAGTGAAGCCGACAGGTTGGCCAACGTCCTGACTTTC. Translated, it gives CASSEADRLANVLTF.

This clone was detected only a few times. This chain joins TRBV18 and TRBJ2-7, with 7 bases aligning to TRBD2. The junction had 9 bases not matched to a gene; V was cut back by 6 bases and J by 4 bases. The V gene's germline CDR1 is KGHSH and CDR2 LQKENI. CDR3 length: 14 residues. CDR3 in DNA: TGTGCCAGCTCCCCCGGGGGGTTCGGGTACGAGCAGTACTTC. Protein sequence: CASSPGGFGYEQYF. Complete variable domain (other parts from reference TRBV18 and TRBJ2-7): NAGVMQNPRHLVRRRGQEARLRCSPMKGHSHVYWYRQLPEEGLKFMVYLQKENIIDESGMPKERFSAEFPKEGPSILRIQQVVRGDSAAYFCASSPGGFGYEQYFGPGTRLTVT.

This clone was seen a handful of times. DNA for the CDR3: TGTGCCAGCAGCCCTAGGGTGAGACTAGCTTCGACCGGGGAGCTGTTTTTT. Amino acids: CASSPRVRLASTGELFF. The chain uses TRBV11-2 and TRBJ2-2; 7 bases fit TRBD2. The trim removed 5 bases at V and 5 bases at J, leaving 14 bases unmatched. This CDR3 has 17 residues. Germline values: CDR1 SGHAT, CDR2 FQNNGV.

This clone was picked up a small number of times. The V and J genes are TRBV15 and TRBJ1-5; D may be TRBD1 (5 bases). The germline gives CDR1 LNHNV, CDR2 YYDKDF (reference sequence). The CDR3 is 16 amino acids. V was pared by 5 bases and J by 5 bases, with 19 bases between. The CDR3 DNA reads as TGTGCCACCAGCCCCCTGGGGCAGGGCTATCATCAGCCCCAGCATTTT. This encodes CATSPLGQGYHQPQHF.

This clone was found a few times. The rearrangement joins TRBV10-3 to TRBJ2-5; 8 nucleotides match TRBD2. The CDR3 extends over 14 amino acids. V lost 6 bases, J lost 5 bases, and 8 bases stayed unmatched. In germline, CDR1 is ENHRY, CDR2 SYGVKD. CDR3 sequence: CAIRGSASGETQYF. DNA of the CDR3: TGTGCCATCAGGGGGTCGGCTAGCGGGGAGACCCAGTACTTC.

This clone has more than one count but fewer than ten. The V and J genes are TRBV15 and TRBJ1-1; D gene unclear. Germline lookup yields CDR1 LNHNV and CDR2 YYDKDF (reference sequence). This CDR3 region has 17 residues. The V gene lost 1 base and the J gene lost 3 bases, with 18 bases spanning the gap. The DNA for the CDR3 is TGTGCCACCAGCAGAGCCGTGGGGTGGGCTGACTACACTGAAGCTTTCTTT. This encodes CATSRAVGWADYTEAFF.

V and J are TRBV4-3 and TRBJ2-5; perhaps D is TRBD1 or TRBD2 (6 bases each). The CDR3 extends over 15 amino acids. The V and J ends lost 1 base and 4 bases respectively, with 13 bases between them. Germline V gene sequence: CDR1 LGHNA, CDR2 YSLEER. The CDR3 DNA reads as TGCGCCAGCAGCCAAGCTGGGGGGCGAGGAGAGACCCAGTACTTC. As protein: CASSQAGGRGETQYF.

The V gene is TRBV5-5, the J gene TRBJ1-4; weak D call: TRBD1 (5 bases). The germline gives CDR1 SGHKS, CDR2 YYEKEE (reference sequence). The CDR3 totals 14 residues. V was pared by 1 base and J by 6 bases, with 10 bases between. This chain's CDR3 is CASSLTQGYEKLFF. CDR3 DNA: TGTGCCAGCAGCTTGACCCAGGGCTATGAAAAACTGTTTTTT. The full variable domain, completed using reference TRBV5-5 and TRBJ1-4, is DAGVTQSPTHLIKTRGQQVTLRCSPISGHKSVSWYQQVLGQGPQFIFQYYEKEERGRGNFPDRFSARQFPNYSSELNVNALLLGDSALYLCASSLTQGYEKLFFGSGTQLSVL.

The gene calls are TRBV4-3 and TRBJ2-2, with 10 positions matching TRBD1. Germline V gene sequence: CDR1 LGHNA, CDR2 YSLEER. Trimming took 4 bases from V and 7 from J; bases not matched to a gene: 6. CDR3 length: 15 residues. In DNA form, the CDR3 reads TGCGCCAGCAGCCCGGTGGGACAGGGGATCGGGGAGCTGTTTTTT. Its protein product is CASSPVGQGIGELFF.

In its sample, this clone was seen a few times. The chain has TRBV20-1 and TRBJ1-2; D gene unclear. The CDR3 length is 10 residues. Germline V gene lookup returns CDR1 DFQATT and CDR2 SNEGSKA (reference sequence). V gave up 1 base and J gave up 8 bases, with 5 bases separating them. CDR3 sequence reads: CSARAGGYTF. CDR3 sequence (DNA): TGCAGTGCTAGAGCGGGCGGCTACACCTTC.

V and J are TRBV6-1 and TRBJ1-2; unclear D gene. This CDR3 is built from 16 residues. Trimming cost V 4 bases and J 4 bases, with 19 bases left between them. CDR1 MNHNS and CDR2 SASEGT come from the germline V gene. The CDR3 DNA reads TGTGCCAGCAGTGGGGCCCGAGGGATGGTTGCCTATGGCTACACCTTC. Its protein is CASSGARGMVAYGYTF.

This clone came up a few times. The gene calls are TRBV7-9 and TRBJ2-6; the D is unclear. The ends were cut back, 5 bases at V and 5 bases at J, with 7 bases in the middle. Germline V gives CDR1 SEHNR, CDR2 FQNEAQ (reference sequence). The CDR3 has 13 residues. The CDR3 DNA follows: TGTGCCAGCAGCGCAGGCCGGGCCAACGTCCTGACTTTC. This translates into CASSAGRANVLTF.

CDR3 sequence (DNA): TGCGCCAGCAGCGGGGGATGGTCTCGGGACAGGATGTACGAGCAGTACTTC. Residues: CASSGGWSRDRMYEQYF. The chain recombines TRBV5-1 with TRBJ2-7; 8 nucleotides align to TRBD1. Germline CDR1 is SGHRS and CDR2 is YFSETQ. The CDR3 runs to 17 residues. V gave up 4 bases and J gave up 4 bases; unmatched junction bases: 16.

This sequence joins TRBV27 and TRBJ2-5; 8 positions match TRBD1. This CDR3 spans 15 amino acids. J gave up 1 base and V 5 bases, and 6 bases lay outside the gene matches. CDR1 and CDR2 (germline): MNHEY, SMNVEV (reference sequence). The CDR3 sequence is CASSPWGQVQETQYF. The CDR3, as DNA: TGTGCCAGCAGTCCTTGGGGACAGGTCCAAGAGACCCAGTACTTC.

This clone showed up just a few times. The chain combines TRBV4-1 with TRBJ1-6; no definite D call. V lost 0 bases and J lost 7, with 4 bases in between. Germline V gene lookup returns CDR1 MGHRA and CDR2 YSYEKL. There are 13 residues in the CDR3. The CDR3 DNA is TGCGCCAGCAGCCAAGATAGGAATTCACCCCTCCACTTT. Protein sequence: CASSQDRNSPLHF.

V usage is TRBV27 and J usage is TRBJ2-2, with TRBD2 identical over 7 bases. V dropped 7 bases and J dropped 5; count of bases not matched to a gene: 7. This CDR3 contains 14 residues. Germline assignment: CDR1 MNHEY and CDR2 SMNVEV (reference sequence). CDR3 DNA: TGTGCCAGCACTCGAAGCGGGAATACCGGGGAGCTGTTTTTT. Translated: CASTRSGNTGELFF.

This chain links TRBV6-5 with TRBJ1-1; D call uncertain. Germline CDR1 reads MNHEY; CDR2 reads SVGAGI. Trimming stripped 9 bases from V and 1 base from J, with 9 bases between. This CDR3 has 12 amino acids. DNA of the CDR3: TGTGCCAGTTCCTCGGCGAACACTGAAGCTTTCTTT. Amino acids: CASSSANTEAFF.

This clone came up a few times. The CDR3 loop is CASSGPDFSYEQYF. CDR3 bases: TGTGCCAGCAGCGGGCCAGATTTCTCCTACGAGCAGTACTTC. The rearrangement joins TRBV9 to TRBJ2-7; D gene ambiguous. CDR3 length equals 14 residues. Germline loops: CDR1 SGDLS, CDR2 YYNGEE. V gave up 3 bases and J gave up 0 bases, with 10 bases separating them.

This rearrangement joins TRBV2 to TRBJ2-5, with 9 bases identical to TRBD2. Losses at the gene ends were 4 bases for V and 3 bases for J; bases not matched to a gene: 6. The CDR3 length is 15 residues. The germline V gene has CDR1 SNHLY and CDR2 FYNNEI. The CDR3 nucleotides are TGTGCCAGCAGTGTTCCCCTAGCGGGGAAAGAGACCCAGTACTTC. As protein: CASSVPLAGKETQYF. Using reference TRBV2 and TRBJ2-5 for the parts outside the CDR3, the full variable domain is EPEVTQTPSHQVTQMGQEVILRCVPISNHLYFYWYRQILGQKVEFLVSFYNNEISEKSEIFDDQFSVERPDGSNFTLKIRSTKLEDSAMYFCASSVPLAGKETQYFGPGTRLLVL.

The chain joins TRBV2 to TRBJ1-1; tentatively, D is TRBD1 (6 bases). Trimming removed 5 bases from V and 0 bases from J, with 7 bases in between. The CDR3 is 13 amino acids. Germline-derived CDR1 and CDR2 are SNHLY and FYNNEI. Here the CDR3 DNA reads TGTGCCAGCAGTAAGGGGGTGAACACTGAAGCTTTCTTT. This translates into CASSKGVNTEAFF.

This clone has more than one count but fewer than ten. The chain joins TRBV27 to TRBJ1-1; possible D gene TRBD1, 6 bases. The V end lost 0 bases, the J end lost 5 bases, and 13 bases lay between the germline ends. The CDR3 sequence is 15 residues long. Germline values: CDR1 MNHEY, CDR2 SMNVEV (reference sequence). The CDR3 DNA sequence: TGTGCCAGCAGTTTATCGCCACAGGGTCCAACTGAAGCTTTCTTT. It encodes CASSLSPQGPTEAFF.

This clone was seen a single time. This chain links TRBV23-1 with TRBJ2-7; a weak D match, TRBD2 (6 bases). TRBV23-1 is an ORF for which the function is uncertain. The CDR3 is 17 residues long. Trimming pared 3 bases from V and 3 bases from J, leaving 21 bases between. The DNA for the CDR3 is TGCGCCAGCAGTCATCTTGGGTGGAGGGGAGGTCACTACGAGCAGTACTTC. The encoded protein is CASSHLGWRGGHYEQYF.

This clone has only a few counts. The rearrangement links TRBV27 to TRBJ1-3; TRBD1 is a possible D gene (5 bases). The CDR3 is 14 amino acids. V dropped 8 bases and J dropped 4 bases, with 15 bases sitting between them. Germline V gene data show CDR1 as MNHEY and CDR2 as SMNVEV (reference sequence). CDR3 sequence (DNA): TGTGCCAGCGGGAAGGACATTGCGGGAAACACCATATATTTT. It codes for CASGKDIAGNTIYF.